Each of the 27 T cell receptor beta chains below was sequenced from the same sample in a study of shared clonotypes between healthy human individuals (dated by TCRdb to 2018 to 2021). The library was produced with the immunoSEQ multiplex PCR assay. This immuneACCESS table, as held by TCRdb, lists in-frame sequences with V and J called but not all clones. Of the missing ones, under half trace to an unresolved V gene in checked studies; the others have no known cause. The sample data list millions of clones, and less than 95% of these were observed just once. The ten biggest clones cover roughly 1.1% of the sample. For the CD8 naive samples, CD45RO-negative cells were positively selected for CCR7, yielding a CD45RA+CCR7+ population from which TemRA cells were excluded. Sequencing input: naive CD8+ T cells sorted from blood. Per the publication, the cell subset or site label means: CD45RA+CCR7+. These receptors came from a man younger than 30 in good health.

The V call is TRBV21-1, the J call TRBJ1-1; TRBD1 is taken as the D call from the table, unchecked against the DNA. TRBV21-1 is annotated as a pseudogene. The CDR3 sequence is 15 residues long. DNA for the CDR3: TGTGCCAGCAGCATATTAGACAGGGCCACGTCTGAAGCTTTCTTT. Its translation: CASSILDRATSEAFF.

Comments on this clone: Other DNA sequences in the sample encode the same CDR3. The chain carries TRBV19 and TRBJ2-7, with 12 nucleotides matching TRBD1. Germline V gene lookup returns CDR1 LNHDA and CDR2 SQIVND (reference sequence). The CDR3 sequence is 14 residues long. Germline trimming cut 5 bases from V and 6 bases from J; bases unmatched to any gene: 5. CDR3 coding DNA: TGTGCCAGTAGTTCAGGGACAGGGGGCTTCGAGCAGTACTTC. Residues: CASSSGTGGFEQYF.

The CDR3 protein is CASSLHGNKGNEQFF. Here the CDR3 DNA reads TGTGCCAGCAGCTTGCACGGGAATAAGGGCAATGAGCAGTTCTTC. J is TRBJ2-1 and V is TRBV5-5, with a tentative D call TRBD2 (5 bases). Germline CDR1 is SGHKS and CDR2 is YYEKEE (reference sequence). The CDR3 length is 15 residues. The V and J ends lost 1 base and 6 bases respectively, with 14 bases between them.

The V gene is TRBV28, the J gene TRBJ2-4, with 7 bases aligning to TRBD1. Unmatched junction bases numbered 6, after V lost 3 bases and J lost 4 bases. Per the germline V gene, CDR1 is MDHEN and CDR2 is SYDVKM. This CDR3 contains 15 residues. The CDR3 nucleotides read TGTGCCAGCAGTTTGGTAAGGGGGCCAAAAAACATTCAGTACTTC. It codes for CASSLVRGPKNIQYF.

This rearrangement joins TRBV9 to TRBJ2-1, with D perhaps TRBD1 (6 bases). Germline V gene lookup returns CDR1 SGDLS and CDR2 YYNGEE. The CDR3 length is 16 residues. The ends were cut back, 3 bases at V and 2 bases at J, with 15 bases in the middle. The CDR3 is CASSAPTGTTYNEQFF. CDR3 coding DNA: TGTGCCAGCAGCGCCCCAACCGGGACAACCTACAATGAGCAGTTCTTC.

In this sample, this clone turned up once. The chain uses TRBV7-6 and TRBJ2-1; the D gene is possibly TRBD1 (6 bases). The CDR3 totals 15 residues. Germline V gene lookup returns CDR1 SGHVS and CDR2 FNYEAQ. Trimming took off 5 bases at V and 0 bases at J, with 11 bases between the two ends. CDR3 sequence reads: CASSRTDSSYNEQFF. CDR3 in DNA: TGTGCCAGCAGCCGGACAGACAGCTCCTACAATGAGCAGTTCTTC.

This sequence joins TRBV4-3 and TRBJ2-1, with 8 bases that match TRBD2. V lost 1 base to trimming and J lost 0 bases; unmatched junction nucleotides: 5. CDR3 length: 17 amino acids. In germline, CDR1 is LGHNA, CDR2 YSLEER. The CDR3 region is CASSQVLAEASYNEQFF. The DNA for the CDR3 is TGCGCCAGCAGCCAAGTACTAGCGGAGGCCTCCTACAATGAGCAGTTCTTC.

The chain has TRBV7-9 and TRBJ2-7, with 10 bases identical to TRBD1. Germline values: CDR1 SEHNR, CDR2 FQNEAQ (reference sequence). The CDR3 is 16 residues long. V lost 5 bases and J lost 1; bases outside the gene matches: 8. The CDR3 nucleotides are TGTGCCAGCAGCCTGTACAAGGGACAGGGGTCCTACGAGCAGTACTTC. It is translated as CASSLYKGQGSYEQYF. The variable domain in full, with the rest retrieved from reference TRBV7-9 and TRBJ2-7, is DTGVSQNPRHKITKRGQNVTFRCDPISEHNRLYWYRQTLGQGPEFLTYFQNEAQLEKSRLLSDRFSAERPKGSFSTLEIQRTEQGDSAMYLCASSLYKGQGSYEQYFGPGTRLTVT.

This clone was picked up one time. The CDR3 reads CASSQGGGTNTEAFF. Written as DNA, the CDR3 is TGTGCCAGTAGTCAAGGGGGGGGCACGAACACTGAAGCTTTCTTT. The chain joins TRBV27 to TRBJ1-1, with D possibly being TRBD1 (6 bases). The CDR3 contains 15 residues. V shed 9 bases and J shed 1 base, with 18 bases lying between them. The germline gives CDR1 MNHEY, CDR2 SMNVEV (reference sequence).

This chain connects TRBV6-1 to TRBJ1-5, with D unclear. This CDR3 has 14 residues. Germline V gene data show CDR1 as MNHNS and CDR2 as SASEGT. Trimming stripped 4 bases from V and 3 bases from J, with 10 bases between. CDR3 bases: TGTGCCAGCAGTGGCCTCGTTAACAATCAGCCCCAGCATTTT. Translation gives CASSGLVNNQPQHF.

This chain uses TRBV6-5 with TRBJ2-7; 7 bases align to TRBD1. The germline CDR1 and CDR2 sequences are MNHEY and SVGAGI. V was pared by 0 bases and J by 3 bases, with 8 bases of the junction left unmatched. The CDR3 is made up of 16 amino acids. CDR3 sequence (DNA): TGTGCCAGCAGTTACTCGAAGGGAGACAGGGTCTACGAGCAGTACTTC. Encoded protein: CASSYSKGDRVYEQYF.

The rearrangement links TRBV10-3 to TRBJ2-7; 12 nucleotides line up with TRBD2. The ends lost 3 bases at V and 4 bases at J; junction bases unmatched: 4. Germline V lookup: CDR1 ENHRY, CDR2 SYGVKD. The CDR3 is made up of 15 amino acids. The chain's CDR3 is CAISEETSGGYEQYF. The CDR3 DNA sequence: TGTGCCATCAGTGAAGAGACTAGCGGGGGTTACGAGCAGTACTTC.

The chain links TRBV28 to TRBJ1-2; D is possibly TRBD1 (5 bases). CDR1 is MDHEN, CDR2 SYDVKM, per germline. The CDR3 is made up of 17 amino acids. Trimming shortened V by 11 bases and J by 6 bases, and 31 bases separated the two germline ends. The CDR3 DNA sequence: TGTGCCTCGCTCCTAGGGGCAAACGACCTAGAAGTCCATGGCTACACCTTC. This gives the protein CASLLGANDLEVHGYTF.

The CDR3: CASSEAVSWPLHF. The CDR3 region has the DNA TGTGCCAGCAGTGAAGCGGTTTCTTGGCCCCTCCACTTT. J is TRBJ1-6 and V is TRBV6-1; D is unclear. V lost 0 bases to trimming and J lost 13 bases, with 10 bases between them. Germline assignment: CDR1 MNHNS and CDR2 SASEGT. This CDR3 contains 13 residues.

The CDR3 loop reads CASSFVASSTDTQYF. The CDR3 region has the DNA TGTGCCAGCAGTTTCGTTGCAAGTAGCACAGATACGCAGTATTTT. This sequence joins TRBV27 and TRBJ2-3; D gene unclear. V dropped 3 bases and J dropped 0 bases, with 10 bases sitting between them. The CDR3 covers 15 residues. CDR1 MNHEY and CDR2 SMNVEV come from the germline V gene (reference sequence).

V and J are TRBV5-1 and TRBJ2-7; TRBD2 might be the D (6 bases). Trimming cost V 3 bases and J 1 base, with 14 bases left between them. Germline assignment: CDR1 SGHRS and CDR2 YFSETQ. There are 15 residues in the CDR3. This chain's CDR3 is CASSYLSGYSYEQYF. As DNA, the CDR3 is TGCGCCAGCAGCTACCTTAGCGGCTATTCCTACGAGCAGTACTTC.

V and J are TRBV4-3 and TRBJ1-6; D is perhaps TRBD1 (5 bases). Germline CDR1 and CDR2: LGHNA and YSLEER. V was trimmed by 1 base and J by 0 bases, leaving 10 bases between them. The CDR3 loop spans 17 amino acids. DNA for the CDR3: TGCGCCAGCAGCCAAGCGGGGGGATCCTCCTATAATTCACCCCTCCACTTT. This codes for CASSQAGGSSYNSPLHF.

Written as DNA, the CDR3 is TGTGCCAGTAGCCTGGTGGGAGGTCCTAACACTGAAGCTTTCTTT. Translation: CASSLVGGPNTEAFF. The chain uses TRBV19 and TRBJ1-1; D ambiguous. Trimming took off 6 bases at V and 2 bases at J, with 16 bases between the two ends. The CDR3 has 15 residues. Germline assignment: CDR1 LNHDA and CDR2 SQIVND (reference sequence).

This chain joins TRBV6-6 and TRBJ2-1; D gene unclear. CDR3 size: 15 residues. The germline V and J ends were trimmed by 5 bases and 0 bases, with 11 bases remaining between them. In germline, CDR1 is MNHNY, CDR2 SVGAGI (reference sequence). The CDR3 DNA reads TGTGCCAGCAGTCCCTTCCGGAGCTCCTACAATGAGCAGTTCTTC. This encodes CASSPFRSSYNEQFF.

V and J are TRBV9 and TRBJ2-7; 9 bases are shared with TRBD2. The CDR3 sequence is 14 residues long. Germline CDR1 SGDLS, CDR2 YYNGEE. Unmatched junction bases numbered 4, after V lost 4 bases and J lost 2 bases. The CDR3, as DNA: TGTGCCAGCAGCAGCGGGGGGTCGGCCTACGAGCAGTACTTC. Its translation is CASSSGGSAYEQYF.

The chain is built from TRBV5-1 and TRBJ1-1; D remains ambiguous. This CDR3 spans 13 amino acids. The V gene lost 1 base and the J gene lost 2 bases, with 6 bases spanning the gap. In germline, CDR1 is SGHRS, CDR2 YFSETQ. CDR3 sequence reads: CASSLRVNTEAFF. CDR3 DNA sequence: TGCGCCAGCAGCTTGAGGGTTAACACTGAAGCTTTCTTT.

Concerning this clone itself: Other DNA sequences of this sample code for an identical CDR3. The chain couples TRBV5-6 to TRBJ1-5; 7 bases agree with TRBD1. The CDR3 runs 13 residues. In germline, CDR1 is SGHDT, CDR2 YYEEEE. Trimming at V came to 3 bases and at J to 4 bases, leaving 1 base not matched to a gene. The CDR3 reads CASSSGGNQPQHF. The CDR3, as DNA: TGTGCCAGCAGCTCAGGGGGGAATCAGCCCCAGCATTTT.

About this clone: The same CDR3 is also encoded by other DNA sequences in this sample. This chain connects TRBV14 to TRBJ2-7, with unresolved D. V was clipped by 0 bases and J by 3 bases, with 6 bases between them. CDR3 length: 13 amino acids. CDR1 SGHDN and CDR2 FVKESK come from the germline V gene. The CDR3 DNA reads TGTGCCAGCAGCCAAGATCGGAGCTACGAGCAGTACTTC. The encoded protein is CASSQDRSYEQYF.

This chain links TRBV4-1 with TRBJ1-2, with TRBD1 matching 7 bases. Germline lookup yields CDR1 MGHRA and CDR2 YSYEKL. Losses at the gene ends were 1 base for V and 0 bases for J; bases not matched to a gene: 14. This CDR3 comprises 19 residues. The CDR3 region is CASSQVIGDDREANYGYTF. In DNA, the CDR3 is TGCGCCAGCAGCCAAGTTATCGGAGACGACAGGGAAGCTAACTATGGCTACACCTTC.

The chain uses TRBV27 and TRBJ2-3, with D tentatively TRBD1 (5 bases). The V and J ends lost 4 bases and 0 bases respectively, with 8 bases between them. Germline CDR1 reads MNHEY; CDR2 reads SMNVEV (reference sequence). This CDR3 is built from 14 residues. CDR3 coding DNA: TGTGCCAGCAGTTCGGACACTAGCACAGATACGCAGTATTTT. It is translated as CASSSDTSTDTQYF.

The chain recombines TRBV27 with TRBJ2-5; unclear D gene. The V end lost 5 bases, the J end lost 5 bases, and 15 bases lay between the germline ends. Germline values: CDR1 MNHEY, CDR2 SMNVEV (reference sequence). The CDR3 runs to 14 residues. CDR3 in DNA: TGTGCCAGCAGTCCTTACGGAGTATGGGAGACCCAGTACTTC. Protein: CASSPYGVWETQYF.

CDR3 bases: TGTGCCAGCACCCCCCCCAGTGCGGGAGGGGCGGTCGGGGAGCTGTTTTTT. Its translation: CASTPPSAGGAVGELFF. The rearrangement joins TRBV13 to TRBJ2-2; TRBD2 aligns across 9 bases. Trimming removed 7 bases from V and 7 bases from J; junction bases left unmatched: 16. CDR1 is PRHDT and CDR2 is FYEKMQ in the germline V gene (reference sequence). The length of the CDR3 is 17 residues.